This T cell receptor beta chain came from a study of blood T cell repertoires in COVID-19. Study context: Researchers got acute and convalescent COVID-19 samples from the United States, Italy and Spain.

The sample holds a few counts of this clone. In Seattle, patients joined the study during active infection and were tracked longitudinally. The method was immunoSEQ multiplex PCR; TCRdb's version includes in-frame clones alone and lacks a portion of them. The data show around 310,000 clones, nearly 90% seen once. This TCR was sampled from a woman in her thirties or forties with COVID-19, enrolled during active disease. Input material: peripheral blood.

CDR3 nucleotide sequence: TGTGCCAGCAGCACACCGGGACAACCATACGAGCAGTACTTC. It codes for CASSTPGQPYEQYF. This sequence joins TRBV7-2 and TRBJ2-7, with a possible D match to TRBD1 (6 bases). Germline CDR1 SGHTA, CDR2 FQGNSA. CDR3 length: 14 amino acids. V was pared by 5 bases and J by 4 bases, with 15 bases between.